This T cell receptor beta chain was sequenced in a study of T cell responses to AZD1222 COVID-19 vaccine. Overall study results and limits: Among the donors, most were white British and more were female, and clonal diversity was possibly underestimated.

A remark on this clone: The antigen is not known.

This table comes from immunoSEQ multiplex PCR, and its TCRdb copy is limited to in-frame clones, with some not included. The sample consists of some 90,000 clones, 85% to 90% of them appearing once. The starting material was peripheral blood, obtained 28 days after the second AZD1222 dose. The TCR was taken from an adult who received the AZD1222 COVID-19 vaccine.

The CDR3: CASSEQGNTEAFF. In nucleotides, the CDR3 is TGTGCCAGCAGTGAACAGGGGAACACTGAAGCTTTCTTT. The genes are TRBV12-3 or TRBV12-4 and TRBJ1-1; a weak D match, TRBD1 (6 bases). Trimming shortened V by 5 bases and J by 1 base, and 8 bases separated the two germline ends. CDR3 length: 13 amino acids.